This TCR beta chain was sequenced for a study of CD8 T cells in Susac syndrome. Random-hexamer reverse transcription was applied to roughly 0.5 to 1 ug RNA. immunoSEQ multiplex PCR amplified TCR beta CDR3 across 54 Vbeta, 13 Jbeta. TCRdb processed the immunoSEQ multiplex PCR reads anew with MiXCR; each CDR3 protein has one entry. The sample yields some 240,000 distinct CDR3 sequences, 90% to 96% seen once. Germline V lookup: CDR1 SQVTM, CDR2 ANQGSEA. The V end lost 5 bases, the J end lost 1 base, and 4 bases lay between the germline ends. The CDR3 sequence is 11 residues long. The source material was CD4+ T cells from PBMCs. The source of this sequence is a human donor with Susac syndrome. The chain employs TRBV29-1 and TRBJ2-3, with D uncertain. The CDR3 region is CSVSGTDTQYF. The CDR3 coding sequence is TGCAGCGTTTCAGGCACAGATACGCAGTATTTT.